Below, 16 T cell receptor beta chains from the same sample are listed, as sequenced in a study of CD8 T cells in Susac syndrome. Random hexamers were used to reverse transcribe an amount of roughly 0.5 to 1 ug RNA. TCRdb processed the immunoSEQ multiplex PCR reads anew with MiXCR; each CDR3 protein has one entry. Among roughly 400,000 distinct CDR3 sequences listed, roughly 85% were seen once. Input material: CD8+ T cells from PBMCs. Every receptor here comes from a human donor with multiple sclerosis.

CDR3 loop: CASSPDGAPYNEQFF. Here the CDR3 DNA reads TGTGCCAGCAGTCCCGACGGGGCCCCATACAATGAGCAGTTCTTC. The V gene is TRBV27, the J gene TRBJ2-1, with D possibly called TRBD1 or TRBD2 (5 bases each). The CDR3 sequence is 15 residues long. The germline V and J ends were trimmed by 5 bases and 4 bases, with 15 bases remaining between them. CDR1 and CDR2 from the germline V gene are MNHEY and SMNVEV (reference sequence).

This chain links TRBV6-1 with TRBJ2-7; possibly TRBD1 or TRBD2 for D (5 bases each). Germline-derived CDR1 and CDR2 are MNHNS and SASEGT. V shed 0 bases and J shed 2 bases, with 14 bases lying between them. This CDR3 region has 16 residues. DNA of the CDR3: TGTGCCAGCAGTGAAGCGCCGGGACCGGGTACCTACGAGCAGTACTTC. Translating gives CASSEAPGPGTYEQYF.

As concerns this clonotype: A read error may produce the germline difference seen at one junction end. This chain connects TRBV30 to TRBJ2-1, with TRBD2 matching over 9 bases. The length of the CDR3 is 14 residues. Germline CDR1 reads GTSNPN; CDR2 reads SVGIG (reference sequence). The CDR3 sequence: CVWMGLATYNEQFF. DNA of the CDR3: TGTGTCTGGATGGGACTAGCAACCTACAATGAGCAGTTCTTC.

The chain has TRBV5-1 and TRBJ2-3, with D unclear. V shed 0 bases and J shed 2 bases, with 10 bases lying between them. CDR1 is SGHRS, CDR2 YFSETQ, per germline. This CDR3 spans 15 amino acids. The chain's CDR3 is CASSLGRSPTDTQYF. The CDR3 DNA reads TGCGCCAGCAGCTTGGGACGGAGCCCCACAGATACGCAGTATTTT. The full variable domain, completed using reference TRBV5-1 and TRBJ2-3, is KAGVTQTPRYLIKTRGQQVTLSCSPISGHRSVSWYQQTPGQGLQFLFEYFSETQRNKGNFPGRFSGRQFSNSRSEMNVSTLELGDSALYLCASSLGRSPTDTQYFGPGTRLTVL.

This clonotype was recorded only once. The V call is TRBV4-1, the J call TRBJ2-3, with TRBD2 matching over 10 bases. The CDR3 covers 15 residues. Looked up from germline, CDR1 is MGHRA and CDR2 is YSYEKL. V lost 0 bases and J lost 4; bases outside the gene matches: 1. The CDR3 DNA reads as TGCGCCAGCAGCCAAGACGGGACTAGCGCAGATACGCAGTATTTT. Encoded protein: CASSQDGTSADTQYF.

This clonotype was seen just once. The chain links TRBV28 to TRBJ2-5; 9 bases agree with TRBD1. This CDR3 comprises 15 residues. Germline CDR1 and CDR2: MDHEN and SYDVKM. After removal of 5 bases from V and 0 bases from J, the junction contained 4 bases not matched to a gene. The CDR3 DNA reads TGTGCCAGCAGTCGGACAGGGGTGTACCAAGAGACCCAGTACTTC. Residues: CASSRTGVYQETQYF.

The CDR3 loop is CASSPDADSGNTIYF. CDR3 sequence (DNA): TGTGCCAGCTCACCGGACGCCGACTCTGGAAACACCATATATTTT. The chain couples TRBV18 to TRBJ1-3; D remains ambiguous. Germline-derived CDR1 and CDR2 are KGHSH and LQKENI. CDR3 size: 15 residues. V dropped 3 bases and J dropped 0 bases, with 9 bases sitting between them. Supplemented by reference TRBV18 and TRBJ1-3, the full variable domain reads NAGVMQNPRHLVRRRGQEARLRCSPMKGHSHVYWYRQLPEEGLKFMVYLQKENIIDESGMPKERFSAEFPKEGPSILRIQQVVRGDSAAYFCASSPDADSGNTIYFGEGSWLTVV.

Only a few counts were recorded for this clonotype. This chain connects TRBV5-4 to TRBJ2-2, with 7 positions matching TRBD2. Per germline, CDR1 SGHNT and CDR2 YYREEE (reference sequence). J gave up 4 bases and V 4 bases, and 7 bases lay outside the gene matches. This CDR3 contains 15 residues. The DNA for the CDR3 is TGTGCCAGCAGCCCTGGACTAGAGGGCACCGGGGAGCTGTTTTTT. As protein: CASSPGLEGTGELFF.

This chain joins TRBV6-1 and TRBJ2-1, with TRBD2 matching 7 bases. There are 17 residues in the CDR3. With V trimmed by 1 base and J by 10 bases, 16 bases remained unmatched. CDR1 and CDR2 (germline): MNHNS, SASEGT. In nucleotides, the CDR3 is TGTGCCAGCAGTGAAGGCCCAATAACTAGCGCTACTCGGGAGCAGTTCTTC. It is translated as CASSEGPITSATREQFF.

This clonotype was seen more than once but under ten times. The chain has TRBV3-1 and TRBJ2-1; D is possibly TRBD1 (6 bases). The V gene lost 1 base and the J gene lost 5 bases, with 18 bases spanning the gap. Germline V gives CDR1 LGHDT, CDR2 YNNKEL (reference sequence). CDR3 length: 17 residues. The CDR3 protein is CASSQVSREDRDNEQFF. CDR3 bases: TGTGCCAGCAGCCAAGTATCGCGAGAGGACAGAGACAATGAGCAGTTCTTC.

J is TRBJ2-7 and V is TRBV5-1, with TRBD2 matching over 10 bases. CDR3 length: 15 residues. V was pared by 1 base and J by 0 bases, with 1 base of the junction left unmatched. Germline CDR1 SGHRS, CDR2 YFSETQ. As DNA, the CDR3 is TGCGCCAGCAGCTTGATAGCGGGGGGCTCCTACGAGCAGTACTTC. This gives the protein CASSLIAGGSYEQYF.

This clonotype was found a few times. This rearrangement joins TRBV7-2 to TRBJ2-1; TRBD1 is a possible D gene (6 bases). The V and J ends lost 5 bases and 0 bases respectively, with 11 bases between them. This CDR3 is built from 15 residues. Germline lookup yields CDR1 SGHTA and CDR2 FQGNSA. This CDR3 is CASSPEQGSYNEQFF. In nucleotides, the CDR3 is TGTGCCAGCAGCCCTGAACAGGGCTCCTACAATGAGCAGTTCTTC.

The chain links TRBV10-1 to TRBJ1-4; 9 positions agree with TRBD1. The germline V gene has CDR1 WNHNN and CDR2 SYGVQD (reference sequence). CDR3 length equals 18 residues. The trim removed 8 bases at V and 7 bases at J, leaving 20 bases unmatched. The CDR3 nucleotides read TGCGCCAGCCTAGGATACGGACAGGGGAGTATGCCTCTTGAAAAACTGTTTTTT. It codes for CASLGYGQGSMPLEKLFF.

The V gene is TRBV4-1, the J gene TRBJ2-7; 9 bases match TRBD2. Unmatched junction bases numbered 10, after V lost 0 bases and J lost 7 bases. The V gene's germline CDR1 is MGHRA and CDR2 YSYEKL. The CDR3 extends over 16 amino acids. In DNA form, the CDR3 reads TGCGCCAGCAGCCAAGATCCCGGCGGGGGGGCTGAGGAGCAGTACTTC. It is translated as CASSQDPGGGAEEQYF.

The chain links TRBV30 to TRBJ1-1, with 7 positions matching TRBD1. V was pared by 0 bases and J by 3 bases, with 19 bases of the junction left unmatched. The CDR3 extends over 19 amino acids. Looked up from germline, CDR1 is GTSNPN and CDR2 is SVGIG (reference sequence). CDR3 DNA: TGTGCCTGGAGTGTACGTTGGGGGGGCCCGGGACAGAGTCACACTGAAGCTTTCTTT. It specifies CAWSVRWGGPGQSHTEAFF.

As to this clonotype: Mismatch with germline at one junction end may stem from a read error. This rearrangement joins TRBV6-1 to TRBJ2-3; D ambiguous. The CDR3 is 16 amino acids. The germline gives CDR1 MNHNS, CDR2 SASEGT. The CDR3 sequence is CASILTPEIGTDTQCF. The CDR3 DNA reads TGTGCCAGCATTCTTACTCCGGAGATCGGCACAGATACGCAGTGTTTT.